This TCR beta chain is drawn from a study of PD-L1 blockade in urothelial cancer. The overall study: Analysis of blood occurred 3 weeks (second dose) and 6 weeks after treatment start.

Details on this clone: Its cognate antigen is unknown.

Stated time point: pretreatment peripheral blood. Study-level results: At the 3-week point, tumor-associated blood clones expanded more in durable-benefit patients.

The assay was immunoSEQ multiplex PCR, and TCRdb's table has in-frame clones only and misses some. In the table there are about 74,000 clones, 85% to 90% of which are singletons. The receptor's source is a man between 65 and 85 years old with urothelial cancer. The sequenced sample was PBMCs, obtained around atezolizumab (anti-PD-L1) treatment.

The CDR3 DNA reads TGTGCCAGCAGCCCTAACAGGGCCAATGAGCAGTTCTTC. Encoded protein: CASSPNRANEQFF. This chain links TRBV11-2 with TRBJ2-1; D perhaps matches TRBD1 (6 bases). The V and J ends lost 5 bases and 6 bases respectively, with 11 bases between them. Per the germline V gene, CDR1 is SGHAT and CDR2 is FQNNGV. This CDR3 spans 13 amino acids.